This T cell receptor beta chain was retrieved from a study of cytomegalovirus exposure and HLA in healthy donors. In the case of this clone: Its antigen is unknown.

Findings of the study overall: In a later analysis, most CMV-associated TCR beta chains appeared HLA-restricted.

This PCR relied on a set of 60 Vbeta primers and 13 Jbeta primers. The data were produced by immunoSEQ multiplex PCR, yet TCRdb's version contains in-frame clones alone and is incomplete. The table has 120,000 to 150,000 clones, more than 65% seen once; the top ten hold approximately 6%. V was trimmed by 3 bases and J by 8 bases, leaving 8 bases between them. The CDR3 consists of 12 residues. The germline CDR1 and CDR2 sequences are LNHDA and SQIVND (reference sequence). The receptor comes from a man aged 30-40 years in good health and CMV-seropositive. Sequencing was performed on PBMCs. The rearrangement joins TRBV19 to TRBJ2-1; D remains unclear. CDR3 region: CASSMRSDEQFF. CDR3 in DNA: TGTGCCAGTAGTATGAGGAGCGATGAGCAGTTCTTC.